This T cell receptor beta chain is from a study of beta chain features in type 1 diabetes. Study results and limitations: It was possible that PCR favored shorter templates, equally so in patients and controls. Compared with healthy donors, patients appeared to share more similar naive, central memory and regulatory TCRB repertoires.

Expressed TCRB transcripts were sequenced because the entire RNA isolate underwent reverse transcription. Assay: immunoSEQ multiplex PCR; the TCRdb copy retains only in-frame clones and omits some. The sample shows about half a million clones, 30% of them seen only once. The V and J ends lost 2 bases and 0 bases respectively, with 8 bases between them. The length of the CDR3 is 15 residues. CDR1 and CDR2 (germline): KGHSH, LQKENI. Concerning this clone: The target antigen is unknown. The identical CDR3 is also encoded by other nucleotide sequences in the sample.

Sequencing was carried out using naive CD4+ T cells from blood. The chain has TRBV18 and TRBJ2-1, with unresolved D. This sequence originates from a man aged 18 to 30 in good health. The CDR3 region is CASSPVRSSYNEQFF. The DNA of the CDR3 is TGTGCCAGCTCACCAGTCCGAAGCTCCTACAATGAGCAGTTCTTC.